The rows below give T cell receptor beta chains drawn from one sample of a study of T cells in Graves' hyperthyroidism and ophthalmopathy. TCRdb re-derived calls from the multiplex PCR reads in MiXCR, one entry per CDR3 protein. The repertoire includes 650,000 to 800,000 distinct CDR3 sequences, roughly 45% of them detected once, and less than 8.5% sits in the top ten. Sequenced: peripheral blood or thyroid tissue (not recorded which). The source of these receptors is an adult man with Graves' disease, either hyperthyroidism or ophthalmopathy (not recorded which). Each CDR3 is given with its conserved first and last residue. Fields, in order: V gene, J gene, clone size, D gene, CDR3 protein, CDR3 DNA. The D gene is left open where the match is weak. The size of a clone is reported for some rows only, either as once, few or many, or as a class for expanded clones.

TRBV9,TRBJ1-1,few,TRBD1,CASSVVKGQGAGEAFF,TGTGCCAGCAGCGTAGTAAAGGGACAGGGGGCAGGTGAAGCTTTCTTT
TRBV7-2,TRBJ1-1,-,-,CASSLSWGQTNTEAFF,TGTGCCAGCAGCTTAAGTTGGGGGCAAACGAACACTGAAGCTTTCTTT
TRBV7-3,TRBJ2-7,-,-,CASSFGGRTRPYEQYF,TGTGCCAGCAGTTTCGGGGGCAGGACCCGACCCTACGAGCAGTACTTC
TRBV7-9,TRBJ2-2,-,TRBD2,CASSVLAGAVGELFF,TGTGCCAGCAGCGTACTAGCGGGAGCGGTCGGGGAGCTGTTTTTT
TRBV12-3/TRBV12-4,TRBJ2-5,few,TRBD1,CASSRGQGQEAQYF,TGTGCCAGCAGTCGTGGACAGGGCCAAGAGGCCCAGTACTTC
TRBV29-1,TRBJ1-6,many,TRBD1,CSPTDRESSYNSPLHF,TGCAGCCCAACGGACAGGGAAAGCTCCTATAATTCACCCCTCCACTTT
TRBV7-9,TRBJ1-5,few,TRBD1,CASSMSQGAGNQPQHF,TGTGCCAGCAGCATGTCCCAGGGGGCCGGGAATCAGCCCCAGCATTTT
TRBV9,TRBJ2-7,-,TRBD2,CASSVGGLAGSYEQYF,TGTGCCAGCAGCGTAGGCGGACTAGCGGGCTCCTACGAGCAGTACTTC
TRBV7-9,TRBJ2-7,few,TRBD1,CASSPDRGPYEQYF,TGTGCCAGCAGCCCGGACAGGGGCCCCTACGAGCAGTACTTC
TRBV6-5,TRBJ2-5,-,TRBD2,CASSYSGTSGGNGLEETQYF,TGTGCCAGCAGTTACTCCGGGACTAGCGGGGGGAACGGTTTAGAGGAGACCCAGTACTTC
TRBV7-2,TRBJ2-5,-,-,CASSFETQYF,TGTGCCAGCAGCTTCGAAACCCAGTACTTC
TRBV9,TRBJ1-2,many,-,CASSGKGVSYGYTF,TGTGCCAGCAGCGGTAAAGGGGTGAGCTATGGCTACACCTTC
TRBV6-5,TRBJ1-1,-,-,CASSYLRVRDTEAFF,TGTGCCAGCAGTTACTTAAGGGTCCGGGACACTGAAGCTTTCTTT
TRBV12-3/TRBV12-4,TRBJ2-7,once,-,CASTRGRAYEQYF,TGTGCCAGCACGCGGGGCAGGGCCTACGAGCAGTACTTC
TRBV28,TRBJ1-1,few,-,CASSLYALNTEAFF,TGTGCCAGCAGTTTATACGCCTTGAACACTGAAGCTTTCTTT
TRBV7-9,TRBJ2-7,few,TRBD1,CASSFRDRGRGEQYF,TGTGCCAGCAGCTTCCGGGACAGGGGGCGCGGCGAGCAGTACTTC
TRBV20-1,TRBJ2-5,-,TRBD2,CSARGLARETQYF,TGCAGTGCTAGGGGACTAGCACGGGAGACCCAGTACTTC
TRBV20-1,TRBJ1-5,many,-,CSASGSNQPQHF,TGCAGTGCTAGTGGTAGCAATCAGCCCCAGCATTTT
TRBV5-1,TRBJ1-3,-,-,CASSINPDFSGNTIYF,TGCGCCAGCAGCATAAATCCGGATTTCTCTGGAAACACCATATATTTT
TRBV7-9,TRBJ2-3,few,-,CASSFSDTQYF,TGTGCCAGTAGCTTTTCAGATACGCAGTATTTT
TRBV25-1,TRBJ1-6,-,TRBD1,CASVEGTGSNSPLHF,TGTGCCAGCGTTGAAGGGACAGGGTCTAATTCACCCCTCCACTTT
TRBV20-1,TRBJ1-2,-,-,CSSTLRDGSYGYTF,TGCAGTTCTACCCTCCGGGACGGAAGCTATGGCTACACCTTC
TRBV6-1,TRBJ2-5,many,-,CASSEAAETQYF,TGTGCCAGCAGTGAAGCAGCGGAGACCCAGTACTTC
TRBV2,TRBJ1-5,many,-,CASSEEGFQPQHF,TGTGCCAGCAGTGAGGAGGGGTTCCAGCCCCAGCATTTT
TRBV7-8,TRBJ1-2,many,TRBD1,CASSLGRGYGYTF,TGTGCCAGCAGCTTAGGCAGGGGGTATGGCTACACCTTC
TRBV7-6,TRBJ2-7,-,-,CASSFQGGGASGYEQYF,TGTGCCAGCAGCTTCCAAGGGGGGGGGGCATCAGGCTACGAGCAGTACTTC
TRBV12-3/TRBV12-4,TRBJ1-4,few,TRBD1,CASSLTGNQEKLFF,TGTGCCAGCAGCTTGACAGGGAATCAGGAAAAACTGTTTTTT
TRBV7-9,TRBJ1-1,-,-,CASSLNGTTEAFF,TGTGCCAGCAGCTTGAACGGGACCACTGAAGCTTTCTTT
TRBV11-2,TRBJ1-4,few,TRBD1,CASSPRTGFIEKLFF,TGTGCCAGCAGCCCCAGGACAGGGTTTATTGAAAAACTGTTTTTT
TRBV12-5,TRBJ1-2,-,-,CASGTYGYTF,TGTGCTAGTGGAACCTATGGCTACACCTTC
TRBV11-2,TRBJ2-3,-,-,CASSSEGSGADTQYF,TGTGCCAGCAGCTCAGAGGGGTCCGGCGCAGATACGCAGTATTTT
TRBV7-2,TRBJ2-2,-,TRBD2,CASTTGLAPLAGELFF,TGTGCCAGCACCACGGGACTAGCTCCACTGGCTGGGGAGCTGTTTTTT
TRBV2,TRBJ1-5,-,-,CASSGRLSGGRDQPQHF,TGTGCCAGCAGTGGGCGACTGAGCGGGGGAAGAGATCAGCCCCAGCATTTT
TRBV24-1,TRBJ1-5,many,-,CATSDLGVNQPQHF,TGTGCCACCAGTGATTTAGGGGTCAATCAGCCCCAGCATTTT
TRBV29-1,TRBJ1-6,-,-,CSVRDGGRQNSPLHF,TGCAGCGTTCGGGACGGGGGAAGACAAAATTCACCCCTCCACTTT
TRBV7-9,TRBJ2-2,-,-,CASSLAGQLFF,TGTGCCAGCAGCTTAGCTGGGCAGCTGTTTTTT
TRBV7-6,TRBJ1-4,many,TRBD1,CASSQGATNEKLFF,TGTGCCAGCAGCCAGGGGGCAACTAATGAAAAACTGTTTTTT
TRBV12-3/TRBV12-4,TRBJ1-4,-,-,CASTGGVVANEKLFF,TGTGCCAGCACGGGGGGTGTCGTTGCTAATGAAAAACTGTTTTTT
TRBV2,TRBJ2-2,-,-,CASSRDAGVLTGELFF,TGTGCCAGCAGCCGGGACGCGGGCGTACTTACCGGGGAGCTGTTTTTT
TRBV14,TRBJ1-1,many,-,CASSQDLRGLAFF,TGTGCCAGCAGCCAAGATCTTAGGGGGTTAGCTTTCTTT
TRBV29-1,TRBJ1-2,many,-,CSIELVGLYGYTF,TGCAGCATCGAGTTGGTGGGGCTCTATGGCTACACCTTC
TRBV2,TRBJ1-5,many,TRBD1,CASRPGQGMEPQHF,TGTGCCAGCAGACCTGGACAGGGGATGGAGCCCCAGCATTTT
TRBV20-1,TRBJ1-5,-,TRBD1,CSASDRVSNQPQHF,TGCAGTGCTAGTGACAGGGTTTCTAATCAGCCCCAGCATTTT
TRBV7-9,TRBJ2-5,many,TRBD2,CASSQVLAGRQETQYF,TGTGCCAGCAGCCAAGTGCTAGCGGGGCGACAAGAGACCCAGTACTTC